This paragraph reports one T cell receptor beta chain. These data originate in a study of control samples from healthy donors and cancer patients. CDR1 SGHAT and CDR2 FQDESV come from the germline V gene (reference sequence). V gave up 5 bases and J gave up 4 bases, with 15 bases separating them. The CDR3 loop spans 15 amino acids. Libraries were prepared by immunoSEQ multiplex PCR; TCRdb keeps only in-frame clonotypes and omits some of them. Of some 87,000 clones listed, about 79% are singletons. What was sequenced was PBMCs. The chain links TRBV11-1 to TRBJ2-1, with D possibly being TRBD2 (6 bases). This receptor was identified in a man aged 55-75 years with head and neck cancer. Written as DNA, the CDR3 is TGTGCCAGCAGCAGAACGGGACTCCGGTACAATGAGCAGTTCTTC. Its protein is CASSRTGLRYNEQFF. Variable domain in full (rest from reference TRBV11-1 and TRBJ2-1): EAEVAQSPRYKITEKSQAVAFWCDPISGHATLYWYRQILGQGPELLVQFQDESVVDDSQLPKDRFSAERLKGVDSTLKIQPAELGDSAMYLCASSRTGLRYNEQFFGPGTRLTVL.